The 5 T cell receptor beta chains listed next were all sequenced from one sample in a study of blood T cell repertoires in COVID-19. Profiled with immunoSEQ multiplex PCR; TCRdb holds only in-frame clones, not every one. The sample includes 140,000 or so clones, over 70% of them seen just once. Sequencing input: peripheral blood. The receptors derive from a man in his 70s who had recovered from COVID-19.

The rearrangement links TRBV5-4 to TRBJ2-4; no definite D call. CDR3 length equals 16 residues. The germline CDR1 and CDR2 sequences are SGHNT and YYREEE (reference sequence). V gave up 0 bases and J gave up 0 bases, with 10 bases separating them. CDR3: CASSLVPNLAKNIQYF. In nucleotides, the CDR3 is TGTGCCAGCAGCTTGGTCCCTAATCTAGCCAAAAACATTCAGTACTTC. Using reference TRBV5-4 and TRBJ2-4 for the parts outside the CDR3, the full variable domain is ETGVTQSPTHLIKTRGQQVTLRCSSQSGHNTVSWYQQALGQGPQFIFQYYREEENGRGNFPPRFSGLQFPNYSSELNVNALELDDSALYLCASSLVPNLAKNIQYFGAGTRLSVL.

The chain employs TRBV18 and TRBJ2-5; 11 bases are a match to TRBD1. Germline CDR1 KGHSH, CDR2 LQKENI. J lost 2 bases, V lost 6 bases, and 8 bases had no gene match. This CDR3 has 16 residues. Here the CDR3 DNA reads TGTGCCAGCTCTCAACGGGACAGGGGGTGGCAAGAGACCCAGTACTTC. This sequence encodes CASSQRDRGWQETQYF.

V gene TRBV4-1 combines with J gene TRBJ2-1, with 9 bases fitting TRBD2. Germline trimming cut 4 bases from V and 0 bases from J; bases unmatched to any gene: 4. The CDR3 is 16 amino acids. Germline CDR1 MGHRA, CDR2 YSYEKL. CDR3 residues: CASSRGLATSYNEQFF. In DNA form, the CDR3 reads TGCGCCAGCAGCCGTGGACTAGCGACCTCCTACAATGAGCAGTTCTTC.

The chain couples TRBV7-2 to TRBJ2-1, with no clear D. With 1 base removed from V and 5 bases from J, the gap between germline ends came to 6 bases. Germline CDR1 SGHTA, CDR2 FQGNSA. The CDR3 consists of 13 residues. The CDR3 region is CASSLVTNNEQFF. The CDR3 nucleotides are TGTGCCAGCAGCTTAGTAACTAACAATGAGCAGTTCTTC.

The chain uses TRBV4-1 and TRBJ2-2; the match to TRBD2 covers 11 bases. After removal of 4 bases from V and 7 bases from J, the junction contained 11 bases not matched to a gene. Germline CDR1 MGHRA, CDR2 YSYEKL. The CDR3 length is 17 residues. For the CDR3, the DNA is TGCGCCAGCAGCCTCCTACTAGCGGGAGTAGGGAACGGGGAGCTGTTTTTT. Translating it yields CASSLLLAGVGNGELFF.